A selection of T cell receptor beta chains follows, all from one sample in a study of T cell responses to AZD1222 COVID-19 vaccine. Method: immunoSEQ multiplex PCR; TCRdb's copy keeps in-frame clones and lacks some. The sample contains about 89,000 clones, approximately 86% of which appear only once. The sample in question was peripheral blood, obtained 28 days after the second AZD1222 dose. The receptors derive from an adult who received the AZD1222 COVID-19 vaccine. The CDR3 runs from the conserved cysteine through the conserved F or W. A D gene is named only where the DNA matches it firmly. Only part of the rows carry a size: once, few, many, or a class if the clone is expanded.

v_gene	abundance	j_gene	d_gene	CDR3nt	CDR3aa
TRBV27	once	TRBJ2-3	-	TGTGCCAGCAGTTTAAGCGGCTACACAGATACGCAGTATTTT	CASSLSGYTDTQYF
TRBV5-4	-	TRBJ1-2	TRBD1	TGTGCCAGCAACCGGGACAGCTATGGCTACACCTTC	CASNRDSYGYTF
TRBV14	-	TRBJ2-5	TRBD2	TGTGCCAGCAGCCAAAGCGGGGCCCTAGAGACCCAGTACTTC	CASSQSGALETQYF
TRBV5-1	once	TRBJ2-7	-	TGCGCCAGCAGCCCGGTGACAGCCGCCTACGAGCAGTACTTC	CASSPVTAAYEQYF
TRBV4-3	once	TRBJ2-3	-	TGCGCCAGCAGCCAAGATGGCGGGCGGGCAGATACGCAGTATTTT	CASSQDGGRADTQYF
TRBV30	-	TRBJ1-4	-	TGTGCCTCCCCCTTCTCCGACGGGGCAAAACTGTTTTTT	CASPFSDGAKLFF
TRBV3-1/TRBV3-2	-	TRBJ2-3	-	TGTGCCAGCAGCCCGTCGAGCACAGATACGCAGTATTTT	CASSPSSTDTQYF
TRBV4-1	-	TRBJ2-7	-	TGCGCCAGCAGCTTTGAGTCAGGGCGTGAGCAGTACTTC	CASSFESGREQYF
TRBV28	-	TRBJ2-3	TRBD2	TGTGCCAGCAGTTTTAGCGGGGGCCTCACAGATACGCAGTATTTT	CASSFSGGLTDTQYF
TRBV7-9	once	TRBJ2-5	-	TGTGCCAGCGGATATGGCCTTACCGGGGAGACCCAGTACTTC	CASGYGLTGETQYF
TRBV27	-	TRBJ1-1	-	TGTGCCAGCACTTTTGGGACTGAAGCTTTCTTT	CASTFGTEAFF
TRBV11-3	once	TRBJ2-5	-	TGTGCCAGCAGCTTAGACCAAGGAGGGAAGGAGACCCAGTACTTC	CASSLDQGGKETQYF
TRBV30	-	TRBJ2-7	-	TGTGCCTGGAGTGTGGGTATTGGGACACTCTCCTACGAGCAGTACTTC	CAWSVGIGTLSYEQYF
TRBV9	-	TRBJ2-1	-	TGTGCCAGCAGCCCGGCCGGGAACTCCTACAATGAGCAGTTCTTC	CASSPAGNSYNEQFF